This T cell receptor (beta chain) was captured by sequencing in a study of blood T cell repertoires in COVID-19. About the research overall: COVID-19 samples from acute and convalescent phases originated in the United States, Italy and Spain. Sample material is recorded as cDNA or gDNA derived from T cells, B-cell-depleted T cells, or PBMCs.

Study processing details: By means of reference gene primer amplification, nucleated cell counts were estimated. Assay: immunoSEQ multiplex PCR; the TCRdb copy retains only in-frame clones and omits some. That table supplies the V and J calls and clone size; D and trimming were determined from the DNA. This repertoire shows approximately 210,000 clones, roughly nine tenths found once; its top ten account for around 1.2%. This CDR3 has 15 amino acids. The V gene's germline CDR1 is SGHNT and CDR2 YYREEE (reference sequence). The junction had 9 bases not matched to a gene; V was cut back by 4 bases and J by 6 bases.

This TCR came from a man in his thirties or forties with acute or convalescent COVID-19. The chain links TRBV5-4 to TRBJ2-7, with TRBD2 identical over 11 bases. Sequencing was done on a sample of peripheral blood. In DNA, the CDR3 is TGTGCCAGCAGCGGTTCACTAGCGGGAGCTGGCGAGCAGTACTTC. Protein sequence: CASSGSLAGAGEQYF. Looking up the rest from reference TRBV5-4 and TRBJ2-7 gives the full variable domain: ETGVTQSPTHLIKTRGQQVTLRCSSQSGHNTVSWYQQALGQGPQFIFQYYREEENGRGNFPPRFSGLQFPNYSSELNVNALELDDSALYLCASSGSLAGAGEQYFGPGTRLTVT.